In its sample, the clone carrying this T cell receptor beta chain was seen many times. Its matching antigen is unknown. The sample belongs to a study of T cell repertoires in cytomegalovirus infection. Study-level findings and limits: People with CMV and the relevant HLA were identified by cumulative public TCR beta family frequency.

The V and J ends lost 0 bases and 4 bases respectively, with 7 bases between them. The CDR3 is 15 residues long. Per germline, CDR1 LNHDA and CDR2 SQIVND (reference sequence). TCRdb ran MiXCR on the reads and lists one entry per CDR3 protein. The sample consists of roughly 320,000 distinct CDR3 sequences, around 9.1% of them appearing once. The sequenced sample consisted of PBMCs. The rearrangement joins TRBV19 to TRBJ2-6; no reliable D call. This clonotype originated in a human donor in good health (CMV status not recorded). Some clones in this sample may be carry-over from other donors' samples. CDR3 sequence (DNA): TGTGCCAGTAGTATAGAAATGGCCGGGGCCAACGTCCTGACTTTC. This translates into CASSIEMAGANVLTF.